This T cell receptor beta chain stems from a study of T cell changes during pregnancy in multiple sclerosis. Germline lookup yields CDR1 SGHVS and CDR2 FQNEAQ. Germline trimming cut 2 bases from V and 14 bases from J; bases unmatched to any gene: 3. The CDR3 is made up of 11 amino acids. Measured with immunoSEQ multiplex PCR; TCRdb has only the in-frame clones, and not every one. Of 50,000 or so clones detected, about 92% appear once; the ten largest clones hold roughly 1.8%. This TCR was recovered from a female donor with multiple sclerosis, enrolled in a pregnancy study. V is TRBV7-8 and J is TRBJ2-1; 7 positions agree with TRBD2. Here the sequenced sample was peripheral blood, taken in the second trimester of pregnancy. The CDR3 nucleotides read TGTGCCAGCAGCTTAAGCGGGACCAAGTTCTTC. It yields the protein CASSLSGTKFF.